This T cell receptor beta chain appears in the sequencing data of a study of vaccination and CD4 T cells after COVID-19. Study-level background: Investigators drew the post-COVID samples a median around 96 days after diagnosis, with a range of 35 to 161.

Treatment described: approximately nine-day PBMC culture with coronavirus spike peptide pools or control peptides (ViraFEST assay). The Oncomine TCR Beta short-read assay was applied to DNA of cultured CD4+ T cells. MiXCR, run by TCRdb on the PCR reads, gives a single entry per CDR3 protein. The data hold 10,000 to 15,000 distinct CDR3 sequences, with around 41% observed a single time. V was pared by 5 bases and J by 3 bases, with 15 bases between. CDR1 and CDR2 (germline): LNHDA, SQIVND (reference sequence). The CDR3 covers 15 residues. Of note for this clonotype: Its antigen remains unidentified.

The rearrangement joins TRBV19 to TRBJ2-3; D is uncertain. Sequencing used cultured CD4+ T cells from blood. The sequence was obtained from a human donor with COVID-19. The CDR3 nucleotides read TGTGCCAGTAGTCTAGGAATGGTAGCAACAGATACGCAGTATTTT. As protein: CASSLGMVATDTQYF.